The rows below give T cell receptor beta chains drawn from one sample of a study of cytomegalovirus exposure and HLA in healthy donors. TCRdb keeps only in-frame clones here, not all; method: immunoSEQ multiplex PCR. Of under 250,000 clones listed, approximately 79% were seen once; the top ten hold 1.5% to 2%. The sequencing sample was made of PBMCs. The receptor source for this set is a man aged 45-65 years in good health and CMV-seronegative. Each CDR3 is given with its conserved first and last residue. The order of the fields is V gene, clone size, D gene, J gene, CDR3 protein, CDR3 DNA. A D gene is named only where the DNA matches it firmly. Clone size, where shown, is once, few, many, or a class for clones that have expanded.

V gene: TRBV7-6
clone size: .
D gene: .
J gene: TRBJ2-7
CDR3 protein: CASSLNQGYEQYF
CDR3 DNA: TGTGCCAGCAGCTTAAACCAGGGCTACGAGCAGTACTTC

V gene: TRBV7-6
clone size: once
D gene: TRBD2
J gene: TRBJ2-1
CDR3 protein: CASSLARGSPYNEQFF
CDR3 DNA: TGTGCCAGCAGCTTAGCGCGCGGGAGTCCTTACAATGAGCAGTTCTTC

V gene: TRBV7-9
clone size: .
D gene: TRBD1
J gene: TRBJ2-5
CDR3 protein: CASTQDRAQETQYF
CDR3 DNA: TGTGCCAGCACCCAAGACAGGGCCCAAGAGACCCAGTACTTC

V gene: TRBV9
clone size: .
D gene: .
J gene: TRBJ2-5
CDR3 protein: CASSGGLGSEQYF
CDR3 DNA: TGTGCCAGCAGCGGTGGACTGGGGAGTGAGCAGTACTTC

V gene: TRBV2
clone size: .
D gene: TRBD1
J gene: TRBJ2-1
CDR3 protein: CASTHGTVRDATYNEQFF
CDR3 DNA: TGTGCCAGCACCCACGGGACAGTCCGGGACGCAACCTACAATGAGCAGTTCTTC

V gene: TRBV5-1
clone size: .
D gene: TRBD1
J gene: TRBJ1-2
CDR3 protein: CASSILPGTGGGYGYTF
CDR3 DNA: TGCGCCAGCAGCATCCTCCCCGGGACAGGGGGCGGCTATGGCTACACCTTC

V gene: TRBV19
clone size: once
D gene: .
J gene: TRBJ2-6
CDR3 protein: CASTVDRTTLGANVLTF
CDR3 DNA: TGTGCCAGTACCGTGGACAGGACTACCCTTGGGGCCAACGTCCTGACTTTC

V gene: TRBV21-1
clone size: .
D gene: .
J gene: TRBJ2-2
CDR3 protein: CAIQGPGELFF
CDR3 DNA: TGTGCCATCCAGGGGCCCGGGGAGCTGTTTTTT

V gene: TRBV6-1
clone size: .
D gene: TRBD2
J gene: TRBJ2-3
CDR3 protein: CASPGLAGHTDTQYF
CDR3 DNA: TGTGCCAGCCCCGGACTAGCGGGACACACAGATACGCAGTATTTT

V gene: TRBV10-2
clone size: .
D gene: TRBD2
J gene: TRBJ2-7
CDR3 protein: CASSAGTSSYEQYF
CDR3 DNA: TGCGCCAGCAGTGCCGGGACTAGTTCCTACGAGCAGTACTTC

V gene: TRBV7-9
clone size: .
D gene: .
J gene: TRBJ2-3
CDR3 protein: CASSLTGTDTQYF
CDR3 DNA: TGTGCCAGCAGCTTGACGGGGACAGATACGCAGTATTTT

V gene: TRBV12-5
clone size: .
D gene: TRBD1
J gene: TRBJ2-3
CDR3 protein: CASGLTLQDRALGTQYF
CDR3 DNA: TGTGCTAGTGGTTTGACACTCCAGGACAGGGCCCTTGGTACGCAGTATTTT

V gene: TRBV5-4
clone size: .
D gene: TRBD2
J gene: TRBJ2-3
CDR3 protein: CASSPTSSQDTQYF
CDR3 DNA: TGTGCCAGCAGCCCGACTAGCAGTCAAGATACGCAGTATTTT

V gene: TRBV6-5
clone size: .
D gene: .
J gene: TRBJ2-6
CDR3 protein: CASSPSGSGANGLTF
CDR3 DNA: TGTGCCAGCAGTCCCTCTGGCTCTGGGGCCAACGGCCTGACTTTC

V gene: TRBV5-1
clone size: .
D gene: TRBD1
J gene: TRBJ1-4
CDR3 protein: CASSSGQATNEKLFF
CDR3 DNA: TGCGCCAGCAGCTCGGGACAGGCAACTAATGAAAAACTGTTTTTT

V gene: TRBV7-9
clone size: .
D gene: .
J gene: TRBJ1-4
CDR3 protein: CASSLDPRPPEKLFF
CDR3 DNA: TGTGCCAGCAGCTTAGACCCGCGGCCTCCTGAAAAACTGTTTTTT

V gene: TRBV5-1
clone size: .
D gene: TRBD1
J gene: TRBJ2-2
CDR3 protein: CATTGQGNTGELFF
CDR3 DNA: TGCGCCACCACAGGACAGGGAAACACCGGGGAGCTGTTTTTT

V gene: TRBV7-9
clone size: .
D gene: TRBD2
J gene: TRBJ2-5
CDR3 protein: CASSPLAGGRETQYF
CDR3 DNA: TGTGCCAGCAGCCCACTAGCGGGAGGACGGGAGACCCAGTACTTC

V gene: TRBV30
clone size: .
D gene: .
J gene: TRBJ2-2
CDR3 protein: CAWSVIRNTGELFF
CDR3 DNA: TGTGCCTGGAGTGTAATTCGGAACACCGGGGAGCTGTTTTTT

V gene: TRBV5-4
clone size: .
D gene: .
J gene: TRBJ2-3
CDR3 protein: CASSLVGPSADTQYF
CDR3 DNA: TGTGCCAGCAGCCTCGTGGGGCCCAGCGCAGATACGCAGTATTTT

V gene: TRBV19
clone size: .
D gene: TRBD2
J gene: TRBJ2-1
CDR3 protein: CASSQGGRAAHDEQFF
CDR3 DNA: TGTGCCAGTAGTCAAGGCGGGAGGGCCGCCCATGATGAGCAGTTCTTC

V gene: TRBV19
clone size: .
D gene: TRBD1
J gene: TRBJ2-2
CDR3 protein: CASSIGDRATGELFF
CDR3 DNA: TGTGCCAGTAGTATTGGGGACAGGGCCACCGGGGAGCTGTTTTTT

V gene: TRBV28
clone size: .
D gene: .
J gene: TRBJ2-3
CDR3 protein: CASTQLGEGTDTQYF
CDR3 DNA: TGTGCCAGCACCCAGTTGGGGGAGGGCACAGATACGCAGTATTTT

V gene: TRBV7-7
clone size: .
D gene: .
J gene: TRBJ2-5
CDR3 protein: CASSPAGGGETQYF
CDR3 DNA: TGTGCTAGCAGCCCCGCCGGAGGAGGAGAGACCCAGTACTTC

V gene: TRBV27
clone size: .
D gene: .
J gene: TRBJ1-4
CDR3 protein: CASRGGGPNEKLFF
CDR3 DNA: TGTGCCAGCAGAGGGGGGGGACCTAATGAAAAACTGTTTTTT

V gene: TRBV6-5
clone size: .
D gene: .
J gene: TRBJ2-7
CDR3 protein: CASQRAGSTYEQYF
CDR3 DNA: TGTGCCAGCCAGCGGGCGGGATCCACCTACGAGCAGTACTTC

V gene: TRBV6-1
clone size: .
D gene: .
J gene: TRBJ2-7
CDR3 protein: CASSERRYEQYF
CDR3 DNA: TGTGCCAGCAGTGAAAGGAGGTACGAGCAGTACTTC

V gene: TRBV5-6
clone size: .
D gene: .
J gene: TRBJ2-2
CDR3 protein: CASSRGGTTGELFF
CDR3 DNA: TGTGCCAGCAGCAGGGGGGGAACAACCGGGGAGCTGTTTTTT

V gene: TRBV7-5
clone size: .
D gene: .
J gene: TRBJ2-7
CDR3 protein: CVRSLTGSARGWSYEQYF
CDR3 DNA: TGTGTCAGAAGCTTAACAGGGAGCGCCCGCGGGTGGTCCTACGAGCAGTACTTC

V gene: TRBV18
clone size: .
D gene: TRBD1
J gene: TRBJ2-1
CDR3 protein: CASSTGTGVWEQFF
CDR3 DNA: TGTGCCAGCTCGACCGGGACAGGGGTCTGGGAGCAGTTCTTC

V gene: TRBV7-9
clone size: .
D gene: TRBD1
J gene: TRBJ2-2
CDR3 protein: CASSYGTGVTGELFF
CDR3 DNA: TGTGCCAGCAGCTATGGGACAGGGGTTACCGGGGAGCTGTTTTTT

V gene: TRBV5-5
clone size: .
D gene: TRBD1
J gene: TRBJ2-1
CDR3 protein: CASSLTGGAVNEQFF
CDR3 DNA: TGTGCCAGCAGCTTGACAGGGGGCGCGGTCAATGAGCAGTTCTTC

V gene: TRBV7-3
clone size: .
D gene: TRBD2
J gene: TRBJ2-1
CDR3 protein: CASSLTAGGGNEQFF
CDR3 DNA: TGTGCCAGCAGCTTAACGGCGGGAGGAGGAAATGAGCAGTTCTTC

V gene: TRBV30
clone size: .
D gene: TRBD2
J gene: TRBJ2-7
CDR3 protein: CAWWTSGSYEQYF
CDR3 DNA: TGTGCCTGGTGGACTAGCGGGAGTTACGAGCAGTACTTC

V gene: TRBV18
clone size: once
D gene: TRBD2
J gene: TRBJ2-1
CDR3 protein: CASSPPLAGYNEQFF
CDR3 DNA: TGTGCCAGCTCACCACCGCTAGCGGGGTACAATGAGCAGTTCTTC

V gene: TRBV2
clone size: few
D gene: TRBD1
J gene: TRBJ2-7
CDR3 protein: CASSEGDSATYEQYF
CDR3 DNA: TGTGCCAGCAGTGAAGGGGACAGTGCTACCTACGAGCAGTACTTC

V gene: TRBV2
clone size: .
D gene: .
J gene: TRBJ2-5
CDR3 protein: CASSEGGRGETQYF
CDR3 DNA: TGTGCCAGCAGTGAAGGGGGAAGAGGGGAGACCCAGTACTTC

V gene: TRBV27
clone size: few
D gene: TRBD1
J gene: TRBJ2-7
CDR3 protein: CASSSVGTGGPRSYEQYF
CDR3 DNA: TGTGCCAGCAGTTCCGTCGGGACAGGGGGGCCCCGCTCCTACGAGCAGTACTTC

V gene: TRBV16
clone size: .
D gene: TRBD1
J gene: TRBJ1-1
CDR3 protein: CASSQSTGGTEAFF
CDR3 DNA: TGTGCCAGCAGCCAATCTACAGGGGGCACTGAAGCTTTCTTT